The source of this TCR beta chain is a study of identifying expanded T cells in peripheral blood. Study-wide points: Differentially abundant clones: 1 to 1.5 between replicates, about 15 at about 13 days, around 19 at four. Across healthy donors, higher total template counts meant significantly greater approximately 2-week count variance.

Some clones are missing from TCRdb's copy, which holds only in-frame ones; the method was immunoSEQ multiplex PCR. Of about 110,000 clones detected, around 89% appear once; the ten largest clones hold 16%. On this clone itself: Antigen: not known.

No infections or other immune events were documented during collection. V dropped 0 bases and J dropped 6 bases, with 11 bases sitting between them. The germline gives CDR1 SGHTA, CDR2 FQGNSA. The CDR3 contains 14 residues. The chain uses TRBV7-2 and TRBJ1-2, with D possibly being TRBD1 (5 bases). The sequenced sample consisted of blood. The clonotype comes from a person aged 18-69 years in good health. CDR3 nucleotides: TGTGCCAGCAGCTTAGCAAGCAGGGAGGATGGCTACACCTTC. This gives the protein CASSLASREDGYTF.